Presented here are 20 T cell receptor beta chains from one specimen sequenced in a study of beta chain features in type 1 diabetes. Study-wide findings and caveats: Across all four CD4+ subsets, people with type 1 diabetes showed modestly shorter TCRB CDR3s.

The entirety of the isolated RNA underwent reverse transcription, so expressed TCRB transcripts were sequenced. Here immunoSEQ multiplex PCR was the method, and the copy in TCRdb shows in-frame clones only, minus some. The table records some 150,000 clones, around 13% of them present only once. The antigens of these receptors remain unknown. Sequencing used central memory CD4+ T cells from blood. Receptor source: a man aged 18 to 29 with type 1 diabetes.

In this sample, this clone turned up a few times. The V and J genes are TRBV6-6 and TRBJ1-1; D is unresolved. The CDR3 extends over 14 amino acids. Trimming stripped 7 bases from V and 6 bases from J, with 18 bases between. CDR1 MNHNY and CDR2 SVGAGI come from the germline V gene (reference sequence). CDR3 loop: CASTKNPEGAEAFF. In DNA, the CDR3 is TGTGCCAGCACAAAGAATCCAGAGGGCGCTGAAGCTTTCTTT.

The J gene is TRBJ2-5, the V gene TRBV10-3; D possibly matches TRBD1 or TRBD2 (6 bases each). CDR3 size: 17 residues. Germline CDR1 ENHRY, CDR2 SYGVKD. V was cut by 10 bases and J by 4 bases, with 28 bases left in between. The CDR3 DNA sequence: TGTGCCACTCGGGACACCACCGACGGGACTGGGGGAGAGACCCAGTACTTC. This gives the protein CATRDTTDGTGGETQYF.

In its sample, this clone was seen a few times. V and J are TRBV7-9 and TRBJ1-2; 8 nucleotides match TRBD1. The trim removed 2 bases at V and 3 bases at J, leaving 5 bases unmatched. The CDR3 consists of 15 residues. Germline assignment: CDR1 SEHNR and CDR2 FQNEAQ (reference sequence). This CDR3 reads CASSLRQGSDYGYTF. In DNA form, the CDR3 reads TGTGCCAGCAGCTTACGACAGGGGAGCGACTATGGCTACACCTTC.

V is TRBV6-5 and J is TRBJ2-2; D is unresolved. V lost 5 bases to trimming and J lost 5 bases, with 12 bases between them. The CDR3 sequence is 14 residues long. Germline CDR1 and CDR2: MNHEY and SVGAGI. The CDR3 loop is CASSNPTATGELFF. The CDR3 DNA is TGTGCCAGCAGTAACCCAACAGCGACCGGGGAGCTGTTTTTT.

This sequence joins TRBV11-2 and TRBJ2-3, with D perhaps matching TRBD1 (6 bases). The CDR3 runs 16 residues. The germline V gene has CDR1 SGHAT and CDR2 FQNNGV. V dropped 5 bases and J dropped 5 bases, with 20 bases sitting between them. The CDR3 DNA reads as TGTGCCAGCAGCCCAGGGGCGGTGGTAGTTATAGATACGCAGTATTTT. Translating it yields CASSPGAVVVIDTQYF.

The chain recombines TRBV5-1 with TRBJ2-3; D tentatively fits TRBD1 or TRBD2 (5 bases each). The CDR3 length is 15 residues. Trimming took 4 bases from V and 2 from J, leaving 14 bases between them. In germline, CDR1 is SGHRS, CDR2 YFSETQ. CDR3 sequence (DNA): TGCGCCAGCAGCCCCGGACGGGGCCCCACAGATACGCAGTATTTT. This encodes CASSPGRGPTDTQYF.

The chain is built from TRBV7-2 and TRBJ1-2, with unresolved D. Germline-derived CDR1 and CDR2 are SGHTA and FQGNSA. The ends were cut back, 2 bases at V and 0 bases at J, with 13 bases in the middle. The CDR3 has 16 residues. The CDR3 spells CASSLSWAATNYGYTF. CDR3 sequence (DNA): TGTGCCAGCAGCTTAAGTTGGGCAGCGACTAACTATGGCTACACCTTC.

Ten or more counts support this clone. The chain has TRBV14 and TRBJ2-7, with D uncertain. Germline V gene lookup returns CDR1 SGHDN and CDR2 FVKESK. The ends were cut back, 2 bases at V and 2 bases at J, with 10 bases in the middle. This CDR3 has 14 residues. CDR3 region: CASSQSPGTYEQYF. As DNA, the CDR3 is TGTGCCAGCAGCCAATCCCCGGGCACCTACGAGCAGTACTTC.

This clone has more than one count but fewer than ten. The junction departs from the called germline gene at one end, perhaps through a read error. The V gene is TRBV10-3, the J gene TRBJ2-3, with 11 bases lining up with TRBD2. CDR3 length: 14 amino acids. Germline-derived CDR1 and CDR2 are ENHRY and SYGVKD. The CDR3 here is CASSRSGGEDTQYF. The CDR3 DNA sequence: TGTGCCAGCAGTCGTAGCGGGGGGGAAGATACGCAGTATTTT.

This clone was counted a few times. This sequence joins TRBV28 and TRBJ2-1, with unresolved D. The CDR3 covers 16 residues. Trimming pared 7 bases from V and 0 bases from J, leaving 16 bases between. In germline, CDR1 is MDHEN, CDR2 SYDVKM. As DNA, the CDR3 is TGTGCCAGCACCTCCCAGAAAGGTAGCTCCTACAATGAGCAGTTCTTC. Amino acids: CASTSQKGSSYNEQFF.

This rearrangement joins TRBV5-6 to TRBJ1-1; D is possibly TRBD1 (5 bases). This CDR3 has 15 amino acids. The germline gives CDR1 SGHDT, CDR2 YYEEEE. Deletions cut 3 bases from V and 7 bases from J, with 19 bases between. CDR3: CASSSLRDGGFEAFF. In DNA, the CDR3 is TGTGCCAGCAGCTCCCTAAGGGACGGCGGCTTTGAAGCTTTCTTT.

To note about this clone: An end of the junction differs from the germline gene, which may be a read error. The chain links TRBV29-1 to TRBJ1-2, with 9 bases that match TRBD1. This CDR3 comprises 12 residues. Germline CDR1 reads SQVTM; CDR2 reads ANQGSEA. DNA of the CDR3: TGCAGCGCTGAACAGGGGGCTCGGGGCTACACCTTC. Amino acids: CSAEQGARGYTF.

The sample holds a few counts of this clone. This chain joins TRBV5-1 and TRBJ1-4; D possibly corresponds to TRBD1 (5 bases). Trimming removed 0 bases from V and 8 bases from J, with 14 bases in between. The CDR3 sequence is 15 residues long. The germline CDR1 and CDR2 sequences are SGHRS and YFSETQ. As DNA, the CDR3 is TGCGCCAGCAGCTTGGCGAGGACACCAGACGAAAAACTGTTTTTT. Protein product: CASSLARTPDEKLFF.

On this clone: One base away lies a much larger clone, so this may be a sequencing read error. The gene calls are TRBV29-1 and TRBJ2-5, with a possible D match to TRBD2 (6 bases). Trimming stripped 0 bases from V and 9 bases from J, with 11 bases between. The CDR3 has 12 residues. The germline V gene has CDR1 SQVTM and CDR2 ANQGSEA. The CDR3 protein is CSVEEGWGAQYF. DNA of the CDR3: TGCAGCGTTGAAGAAGGCTGGGGGGCCCAGTACTTC.

The table lists this clone with a few counts. The rearrangement links TRBV5-1 to TRBJ2-2, with 8 bases fitting TRBD2. This CDR3 has 15 amino acids. Germline V gene sequence: CDR1 SGHRS, CDR2 YFSETQ. The junction had 5 bases not matched to a gene; V was cut back by 4 bases and J by 3 bases. The CDR3, as DNA: TGCGCCAGCAGCCCCGGGGGGGAGCACACCGGGGAGCTGTTTTTT. This sequence encodes CASSPGGEHTGELFF.

V is TRBV19 and J is TRBJ1-4; tentative D call: TRBD1 (5 bases). CDR3 length equals 15 residues. Trimming pared 7 bases from V and 5 bases from J, leaving 17 bases between. Germline CDR1 is LNHDA and CDR2 is SQIVND (reference sequence). For the CDR3, the DNA is TGTGCCAGTAATCCGACAGAGGGGATGAATGAAAAACTGTTTTTT. It yields the protein CASNPTEGMNEKLFF.

The chain combines TRBV10-3 with TRBJ1-6, with a weak D call TRBD1 (6 bases). V was clipped by 7 bases and J by 9 bases, with 16 bases between them. The CDR3 runs to 14 residues. In germline, CDR1 is ENHRY, CDR2 SYGVKD. DNA for the CDR3: TGTGCCATCACCCAAGACAGGACAGTTTCACCCCTCCACTTT. As protein: CAITQDRTVSPLHF.

This clone occurred many times. The rearrangement uses TRBV30 and TRBJ2-2; no firm D call. The germline V gene has CDR1 GTSNPN and CDR2 SVGIG (reference sequence). The germline V and J ends were trimmed by 3 bases and 3 bases, with 5 bases remaining between them. There are 12 residues in the CDR3. The CDR3 nucleotides are TGTGCCTGGAGAGGATACACCGGGGAGCTGTTTTTT. Translating gives CAWRGYTGELFF.

This clone was seen a few times. At one end, the junction sequence differs from germline, possibly due to a read error. The CDR3 protein is CAISGLSGTANLYF. The CDR3 coding sequence is TGTGCCATCAGTGGACTATCCGGGACAGCAAATCTGTACTTC. J is TRBJ2-7 and V is TRBV6-1; maybe TRBD1 (7 bases). Per the germline V gene, CDR1 is MNHNS and CDR2 is SASEGT. The CDR3 covers 14 residues.

The rearrangement joins TRBV28 to TRBJ2-5; 8 bases fit TRBD1. Germline V gene data show CDR1 as MDHEN and CDR2 as SYDVKM. Losses at the gene ends were 5 bases for V and 4 bases for J; bases not matched to a gene: 3. The CDR3 is 13 residues long. The CDR3 loop is CASSLQGGETQYF. The CDR3 DNA is TGTGCCAGCAGTCTACAGGGGGGAGAGACCCAGTACTTC.